This TCR beta chain was identified in a study of blood T cell repertoires in COVID-19. Data came from immunoSEQ multiplex PCR; TCRdb stores just in-frame clones and leaves some out. The sample consists of over 200,000 clones, roughly 80% of them appearing once. V trimming: 0 bases; J trimming: 6 bases; junction bases outside the gene matches: 8. This CDR3 contains 17 residues. Germline V gene lookup returns CDR1 LGHNA and CDR2 YNFKEQ. The chain employs TRBV4-2 and TRBJ2-2, with 9 positions matching TRBD2. The receptor was derived from a human donor in a cohort sampled during active COVID-19. Specimen: peripheral blood. The DNA for the CDR3 is TGTGCCAGCAGCCAAGATACGGGAAGACTAGCGGCCGGGGAGCTGTTTTTT. Its translation is CASSQDTGRLAAGELFF.